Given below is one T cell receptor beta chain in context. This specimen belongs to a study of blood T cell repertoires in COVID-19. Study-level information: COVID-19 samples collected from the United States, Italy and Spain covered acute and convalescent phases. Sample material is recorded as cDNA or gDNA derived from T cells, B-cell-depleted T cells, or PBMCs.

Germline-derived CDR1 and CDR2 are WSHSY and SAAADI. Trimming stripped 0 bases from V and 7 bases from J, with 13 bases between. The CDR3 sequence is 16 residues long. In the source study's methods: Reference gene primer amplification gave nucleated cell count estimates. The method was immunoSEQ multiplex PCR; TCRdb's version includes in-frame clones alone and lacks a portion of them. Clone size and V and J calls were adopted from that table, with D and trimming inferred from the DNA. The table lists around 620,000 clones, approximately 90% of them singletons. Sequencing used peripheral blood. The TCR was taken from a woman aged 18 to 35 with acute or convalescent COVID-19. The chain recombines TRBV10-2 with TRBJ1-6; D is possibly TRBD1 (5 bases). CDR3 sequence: CASSESGRGTNSPLHF. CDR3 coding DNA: TGCGCCAGCAGTGAGTCTGGGAGGGGAACCAATTCACCCCTCCACTTT.